Following are 30 T cell receptor beta chains from one sample sequenced in a study of prognosis after radiotherapy for stage I lung cancer. From genomic DNA, TCR beta CDR3 was amplified by two-round multiplex PCR. For every TRBV and TRBJ gene, a specific primer was used in first-round PCR. TCRdb re-derived calls from the multiplex PCR reads in MiXCR, one entry per CDR3 protein. The profile shows around 60,000 distinct CDR3 sequences, 26% of them singletons. The source material was PBMCs, sampled before or after stereotactic body radiation therapy (not recorded which). These receptors were taken from a donor aged 50 or older with non-small cell lung cancer.

Ten or more counts support this clonotype. V gene TRBV5-1 combines with J gene TRBJ1-2; no firm D call. V dropped 0 bases and J dropped 2 bases, with 8 bases sitting between them. The CDR3 spans 14 residues. The germline V gene has CDR1 SGHRS and CDR2 YFSETQ. CDR3 DNA: TGCGCCAGCAGCTTGGAGGTTTCCAACTATGGCTACACCTTC. Residues: CASSLEVSNYGYTF.

This clonotype occurred many times. CDR3 in DNA: TGCAGTGCCGTGGGACAGGGAGCGCCCCAGCATTTT. The encoded protein is CSAVGQGAPQHF. The chain employs TRBV20-1 and TRBJ1-5; 9 bases match TRBD1. Germline V gene sequence: CDR1 DFQATT, CDR2 SNEGSKA (reference sequence). J gave up 9 bases and V 6 bases, and 6 bases lay outside the gene matches. This CDR3 has 12 residues.

For this clonotype: A much bigger clone sits one base away, suggesting this may be a read error. V and J are TRBV3-1 and TRBJ2-2, with D possibly TRBD2 on 7 matching bases. Germline CDR1 and CDR2: LGHDT and YNNKEL (reference sequence). The CDR3 is made up of 17 amino acids. CDR3 region: CASSVGVGGPRTVELFF. The CDR3 DNA reads as TGTGCCAGCAGCGTGGGGGTGGGGGGGCCGCGCACCGTGGAGCTGTTTTTT.

The chain carries TRBV24-1 and TRBJ1-2; a possible D gene is TRBD1 (5 bases). Germline lookup yields CDR1 KGHDR and CDR2 SFDVKD. The CDR3 length is 11 residues. The CDR3 region is CANSQGRGYTF. The CDR3 nucleotides are TGTGCAAACAGCCAGGGTCGAGGCTACACCTTC.

In regard to this clonotype: This may be a read error, as it is one base from a much larger clone. The chain combines TRBV2 with TRBJ2-5; 7 bases match TRBD2. The V and J ends lost 6 bases and 6 bases, in that order; junction bases with no gene match: 13. The germline V gene has CDR1 SNHLY and CDR2 FYNNEI. This CDR3 contains 15 residues. In DNA form, the CDR3 reads TGTGCCAGCAGGGGGGGGACTGCGAGCGGCCAGACCCAGTACTTC. Protein product: CASRGGTASGQTQYF.

This clonotype is medium-sized (0.01 to 0.1%). The chain combines TRBV6-1 with TRBJ1-6, with a tentative D call TRBD1 (5 bases). Germline V gene data show CDR1 as MNHNS and CDR2 as SASEGT. Trimming pared 5 bases from V and 9 bases from J, leaving 11 bases between. CDR3 length: 13 residues. As DNA, the CDR3 is TGTGCCAGCAGTCGGGACTGGGGTTCACCCCTCCACTTT. This codes for CASSRDWGSPLHF.

This clonotype came up a few times. A much larger clone differs by one base, so this may be a read error. The genes are TRBV15 and TRBJ1-5, with 7 bases aligning to TRBD1. Germline values: CDR1 LNHNV, CDR2 YYDKDF (reference sequence). Trimming at V came to 6 bases and at J to 9 bases, leaving 8 bases not matched to a gene. The CDR3 runs to 13 residues. The CDR3 DNA reads TGTGCCACCAGTCGACAGGGCGGTCGGCCCCAGCATTTT. This translates into CATSRQGGRPQHF.

By its share, this clonotype is medium-sized. J is TRBJ2-3 and V is TRBV27; D not certain. The CDR3 contains 13 residues. Germline-derived CDR1 and CDR2 are MNHEY and SMNVEV (reference sequence). Trimming left V 4 bases short and J 10 bases short, with 15 bases between. This chain's CDR3 is CASSSAPVDAQYF. In DNA form, the CDR3 reads TGTGCCAGCAGTTCAGCCCCGGTTGATGCGCAGTATTTT.

The sample holds many counts of this clonotype. This chain uses TRBV15 with TRBJ1-1; a weak D match, TRBD1 (6 bases). CDR3 length: 15 amino acids. The V gene's germline CDR1 is LNHNV and CDR2 YYDKDF (reference sequence). Trimming took off 1 base at V and 5 bases at J, with 14 bases between the two ends. The CDR3 reads CATSRGGQGSTEAFF. The CDR3 DNA reads as TGTGCCACCAGCAGAGGGGGACAAGGATCGACTGAAGCTTTCTTT.

There are many counts of this clonotype. This chain connects TRBV4-1 to TRBJ2-7; D is undetermined. Trimming took off 0 bases at V and 2 bases at J, with 14 bases between the two ends. The V gene's germline CDR1 is MGHRA and CDR2 YSYEKL. CDR3 length: 16 amino acids. This CDR3 is CASSQDWAQRPYEQYF. The CDR3 DNA sequence: TGCGCCAGCAGCCAAGATTGGGCCCAGAGACCCTACGAGCAGTACTTC.

The table lists this clonotype with many counts. The gene calls are TRBV15 and TRBJ2-2; D gene ambiguous. The CDR3 contains 13 residues. Trimming cost V 1 base and J 3 bases, with 3 bases left between them. The germline gives CDR1 LNHNV, CDR2 YYDKDF (reference sequence). The CDR3 bases are TGTGCCACCAGCAGAGGTGACACCGGGGAGCTGTTTTTT. This sequence encodes CATSRGDTGELFF.

This clonotype was counted ten times or more. This chain joins TRBV5-5 and TRBJ2-1, with 9 positions matching TRBD2. CDR1 is SGHKS and CDR2 is YYEKEE in the germline V gene (reference sequence). With V trimmed by 2 bases and J by 8 bases, 5 bases remained unmatched. The CDR3 has 14 residues. As DNA, the CDR3 is TGTGCCAGCAGCTTCGGGCGGGGGGGCTATGAGCAGTTCTTC. This encodes CASSFGRGGYEQFF.

This clonotype showed up many times. The chain joins TRBV28 to TRBJ1-3; D not certain. V lost 2 bases to trimming and J lost 0 bases, with 5 bases between them. Germline CDR1 reads MDHEN; CDR2 reads SYDVKM. CDR3 length: 14 amino acids. The CDR3 here is CASSLGISGNTIYF. CDR3 coding DNA: TGTGCCAGCAGTTTAGGCATCTCTGGAAACACCATATATTTT.

The chain links TRBV12-3 or TRBV12-4 to TRBJ1-2; no definite D call. This CDR3 spans 15 amino acids. Deletions cut 8 bases from V and 11 bases from J, with 27 bases between. This CDR3 is CASGNTGLITGGYTF. The CDR3 DNA follows: TGTGCCAGCGGCAATACCGGACTGATTACTGGAGGATACACCTTC.

This clonotype has a handful of counts. A much bigger clone sits one base away, suggesting this may be a read error. The chain joins TRBV7-6 to TRBJ1-4; maybe TRBD1 (6 bases). Germline CDR1 SGHVS, CDR2 FNYEAQ. V was trimmed by 7 bases and J by 4 bases, leaving 19 bases between them. CDR3 size: 16 residues. CDR3 sequence: CASTESRGQVNEKLFF. The CDR3 DNA is TGTGCCAGCACCGAATCCCGGGGGCAGGTTAATGAAAAACTGTTTTTT. The entire variable domain, with the rest obtained from reference TRBV7-6 and TRBJ1-4, is as follows: GAGVSQSPRYKVTKRGQDVALRCDPISGHVSLYWYRQALGQGPEFLTYFNYEAQQDKSGLPNDRFSAERPEGSISTLTIQRTEQRDSAMYRCASTESRGQVNEKLFFGSGTQLSVL.

As concerns this clonotype: It differs at one base from a far larger clone, so likely a read error. The genes are TRBV6-4 and TRBJ1-1; D is ambiguous. The CDR3 is 12 amino acids. The germline gives CDR1 MRHNA, CDR2 SNTAGT. CDR3 coding DNA: TGTGCCAGCGGAGAAATGAACACTGAATCTTTCTTT. Translation gives CASGEMNTESFF.

The chain has TRBV10-3 and TRBJ2-2; 12 nucleotides align to TRBD1. After removal of 10 bases from V and 8 bases from J, the junction contained 17 bases not matched to a gene. The germline V gene has CDR1 ENHRY and CDR2 SYGVKD. The CDR3 length is 17 residues. In DNA form, the CDR3 reads TGTGCCACCAGGGTGGGACCGGGACAGGGGGCATTTGGGGAGCTGTTTTTT. Amino acids: CATRVGPGQGAFGELFF.

This clonotype was seen many times. This sequence joins TRBV5-1 and TRBJ2-5; D is possibly TRBD2 (5 bases). The CDR3 is 14 amino acids. With 0 bases removed from V and 5 bases from J, the gap between germline ends came to 11 bases. The germline V gene encodes CDR1 SGHRS and CDR2 YFSETQ. CDR3 nucleotide sequence: TGCGCCAGCAGCTTGGCCCTGGGCGGGGAGACCCAGTACTTC. As protein: CASSLALGGETQYF.

This clonotype was counted at least ten times. Written as DNA, the CDR3 is TGTGCCAGCAGTGGCCGAGACCTAGCTTTCTTT. Residues: CASSGRDLAFF. The rearrangement joins TRBV6-1 to TRBJ1-1, with unresolved D. The CDR3 consists of 11 residues. Germline V gene data show CDR1 as MNHNS and CDR2 as SASEGT. Trimming took 4 bases from V and 10 from J, leaving 10 bases between them.

V gene TRBV6-1 combines with J gene TRBJ1-5; D might be TRBD1 (5 bases). Trimming took off 4 bases at V and 4 bases at J, with 17 bases between the two ends. The CDR3 runs to 16 residues. In germline, CDR1 is MNHNS, CDR2 SASEGT. The CDR3 sequence: CASSAQEGKGNQPQHF. The CDR3 DNA reads as TGTGCCAGCAGTGCACAAGAGGGGAAAGGGAATCAGCCCCAGCATTTT.

As regards this clonotype: An end of the junction does not agree with germline; a read error may underlie this. The V call is TRBV7-9, the J call TRBJ1-1, with a weak D call TRBD1 (6 bases). The CDR3 covers 14 residues. Germline values: CDR1 SEHNR, CDR2 FQNEAQ (reference sequence). The CDR3 loop reads CASSPGGGRTEASF. The CDR3 DNA is TGTGCCAGCAGCCCGGGGGGGGGGCGGACTGAAGCTTCCTTT.

On this clonotype itself: With a much larger clone just one base away, this may be a read error. The chain has TRBV18 and TRBJ2-2; unclear D gene. The V gene's germline CDR1 is KGHSH and CDR2 LQKENI. The CDR3 covers 16 residues. The CDR3 loop reads CVSPPGRIRDTGELFF. The CDR3 DNA is TGTGTCAGCCCACCTGGCAGAATAAGAGACACCGGGGAGCTGTTTTTT.

Many counts were recorded for this clonotype. V is TRBV18 and J is TRBJ1-1; D remains unclear. CDR1 and CDR2 from the germline V gene are KGHSH and LQKENI. The V gene lost 2 bases and the J gene lost 0 bases, with 7 bases spanning the gap. The CDR3 has 14 residues. CDR3 DNA: TGTGCCAGCTCACCAGCAGATTTGAACACTGAAGCTTTCTTT. As protein: CASSPADLNTEAFF.

This clonotype was observed at least ten times. V and J are TRBV6-2 or TRBV6-3 and TRBJ2-5, with 7 bases fitting TRBD1. V was pared by 7 bases and J by 2 bases, with 4 bases of the junction left unmatched. Per the germline V gene, CDR1 is MNHEY and CDR2 is SVGEGT. The CDR3 sequence is 13 residues long. CDR3 DNA: TGTGCCAGCACCCGGGACAGACAAGAGACCCAGTACTTC. Translation gives CASTRDRQETQYF.

This clonotype appeared many times. This chain connects TRBV19 to TRBJ1-1; D uncertain. Trimming left V 2 bases short and J 4 bases short, with 11 bases between. CDR1 is LNHDA, CDR2 SQIVND, per germline (reference sequence). The CDR3 has 14 amino acids. The CDR3 DNA follows: TGTGCCAGTAGTATATTTGGAGGGTTCACTGAAGCTTTCTTT. This translates into CASSIFGGFTEAFF.

Concerning this clonotype: A much larger clone is a single base away; this may be a read error. V gene TRBV18 combines with J gene TRBJ2-3; no reliable D call. Germline CDR1 and CDR2: KGHSH and LQKENI. The CDR3 is made up of 15 amino acids. V lost 4 bases, J lost 2 bases, and 13 bases lay in between. The CDR3 here is CASSLSDGFTDTQYF. In DNA form, the CDR3 reads TGTGCCAGCTCACTATCGGATGGTTTCACAGATACGCAGTATTTT.

The sample holds many counts of this clonotype. The chain has TRBV6-1 and TRBJ2-5; 9 bases are a match to TRBD1. Germline values: CDR1 MNHNS, CDR2 SASEGT. The CDR3 runs 16 residues. V lost 1 base to trimming and J lost 4 bases; unmatched junction nucleotides: 7. The CDR3: CASSEVTGGPGETQYF. The CDR3 nucleotides are TGTGCCAGCAGTGAAGTTACAGGGGGCCCCGGAGAGACCCAGTACTTC.

The count of this clonotype is one. The chain has TRBV29-1 and TRBJ2-2, with D perhaps matching TRBD1 (6 bases). Trimming left V 6 bases short and J 4 bases short, with 18 bases between. Germline V gives CDR1 SQVTM, CDR2 ANQGSEA. This CDR3 contains 15 residues. The CDR3 spells CSVRQAQRSTGELFF. The CDR3 DNA follows: TGCAGCGTGAGACAGGCCCAGAGGAGCACCGGGGAGCTGTTTTTT.

Remarks on this clonotype: A far larger clone is one nucleotide away, so this likely arose from a read error. The rearrangement joins TRBV6-1 to TRBJ2-7; D may be TRBD1 or TRBD2 (5 bases each). The CDR3 spans 15 residues. Germline CDR1 is MNHNS and CDR2 is SASEGT. V lost 6 bases, J lost 7 bases, and 22 bases lay in between. The CDR3 region has the DNA TGTGCCAGCAGGCTAAAGGGGAGCTCCTACAATGAGCAGTACTTC. Protein: CASRLKGSSYNEQYF.

At least ten counts were recorded for this clonotype. The gene calls are TRBV14 and TRBJ1-6; D gene unclear. The V end was cut by 1 base, the J end by 6 bases, with 4 bases between. Germline CDR1 SGHDN, CDR2 FVKESK. The length of the CDR3 is 13 residues. For the CDR3, the DNA is TGTGCCAGCAGCCAAGTCAGTAATTCACCCCTCCACTTT. Its translation: CASSQVSNSPLHF.